Sequencing of this T cell receptor beta chain was carried out in a study of T-cell reconstitution after alpha-beta-depleted transplantation in children. Per the germline V gene, CDR1 is MNHNS and CDR2 is SASEGT. V was shortened by 4 bases and J by 0 bases, with 13 bases between the two germline ends. The length of the CDR3 is 15 residues. Unique molecular identifiers were incorporated during preparation of the TCRbeta library. MiXCR, applied by TCRdb to the PCR reads, yields one record per CDR3 protein. This sample has over 550,000 distinct CDR3 sequences, with 10% to 13% found just once. The sample here was PBMCs from the stem cell graft donor, taken from the stem cell graft. The sequence was obtained from a human donor who donated a stem cell graft to a child with acute myeloid leukemia. The J gene is TRBJ2-7, the V gene TRBV6-1; TRBD1 might be the D (6 bases). The CDR3 spells CASSVAGTTSYEQYF. CDR3 DNA sequence: TGTGCCAGCAGTGTGGCCGGGACAACCTCCTACGAGCAGTACTTC.